The clone carrying this TCR beta chain has a count of ten or more. Its specificity is not known. The data stem from a study of T-cell reconstitution after alpha-beta-depleted transplantation in children. Notes on the study in general: The high TCRbeta diversity at day 60 in some patients came from surviving recipient T cells and thymic progenitors. The study reportedly traced alpha-beta T cells about two months after transplant to several hundred expanded graft clones. Fresh T-cell production supplied most of the T-cell counts and diversity seen one year after transplant.

The CDR3 extends over 17 amino acids. Germline CDR1 and CDR2: MGHDK and SYGVNS. Trimming removed 4 bases from V and 6 bases from J, with 21 bases in between. Researchers prepared the TCRbeta library using unique molecular identifiers, the study reports. Using its own MiXCR run on the PCR reads, TCRdb lists one record per CDR3 protein. Here the sample spans some 600,000 distinct CDR3 sequences, 10% to 15% being singletons. The sample consisted of PBMCs, mostly from graft donor cells, taken 360 days after TCRalphabeta/CD19-depleted stem cell transplant. The receptor's source is a male patient aged 5 to 17 who had a stem cell transplant for acute myeloid leukemia, so the T cells may come from the graft donor. This sequence joins TRBV25-1 and TRBJ1-4; the D is unclear. The CDR3 coding sequence is TGTGCCAGCAGTGCCCGGGCGAGGAGTTGGAGTGATGAAAAACTGTTTTTT. As protein: CASSARARSWSDEKLFF.